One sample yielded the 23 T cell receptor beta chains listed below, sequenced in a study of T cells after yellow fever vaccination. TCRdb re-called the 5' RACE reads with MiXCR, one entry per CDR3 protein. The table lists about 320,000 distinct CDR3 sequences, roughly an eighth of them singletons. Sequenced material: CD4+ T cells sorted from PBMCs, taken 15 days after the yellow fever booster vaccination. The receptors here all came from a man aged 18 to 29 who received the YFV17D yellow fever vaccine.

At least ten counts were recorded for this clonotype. The CDR3 DNA is TGTGCCAGCAGCTTAGACGCCGGGGAGCTGTTTTTT. Amino acid sequence: CASSLDAGELFF. The rearrangement uses TRBV5-4 and TRBJ2-2; D is unclear. Looked up from germline, CDR1 is SGHNT and CDR2 is YYREEE (reference sequence). The CDR3 covers 12 residues. Trimming took 2 bases from V and 6 from J, leaving 5 bases between them.

This CDR3 is CASSSANYEQYF. The CDR3 nucleotides are TGTGCCAGCTCATCGGCGAACTACGAGCAGTACTTC. The rearrangement uses TRBV18 and TRBJ2-7; no definite D call. Deletions cut 5 bases from V and 3 bases from J, with 8 bases between. This CDR3 is 12 amino acids long. Germline V gene sequence: CDR1 KGHSH, CDR2 LQKENI.

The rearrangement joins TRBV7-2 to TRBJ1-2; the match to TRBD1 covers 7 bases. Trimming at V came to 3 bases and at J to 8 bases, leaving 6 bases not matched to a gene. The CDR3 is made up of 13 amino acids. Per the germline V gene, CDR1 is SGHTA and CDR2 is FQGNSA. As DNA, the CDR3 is TGTGCCAGCAGCTTCAGCAGGGGGGAAGGCTACACCTTC. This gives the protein CASSFSRGEGYTF. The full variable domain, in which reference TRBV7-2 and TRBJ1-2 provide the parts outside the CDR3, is GAGVSQSPSNKVTEKGKDVELRCDPISGHTALYWYRQSLGQGLEFLIYFQGNSAPDKSGLPSDRFSAERTGGSVSTLTIQRTQQEDSAVYLCASSFSRGEGYTFGSGTRLTVV.

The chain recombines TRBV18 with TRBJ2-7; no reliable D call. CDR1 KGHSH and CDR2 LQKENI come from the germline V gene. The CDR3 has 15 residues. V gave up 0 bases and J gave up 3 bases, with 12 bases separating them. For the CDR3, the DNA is TGTGCCAGCTCACCACCGACTGGGCGGTACTACGAGCAGTACTTC. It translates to CASSPPTGRYYEQYF.

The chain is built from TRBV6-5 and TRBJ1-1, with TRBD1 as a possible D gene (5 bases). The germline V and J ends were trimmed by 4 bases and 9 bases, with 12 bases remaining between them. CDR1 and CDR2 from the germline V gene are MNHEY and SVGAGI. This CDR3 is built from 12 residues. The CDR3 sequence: CASSSFGGKAFF. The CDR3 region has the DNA TGTGCCAGCAGTTCCTTCGGGGGGAAAGCTTTCTTT.

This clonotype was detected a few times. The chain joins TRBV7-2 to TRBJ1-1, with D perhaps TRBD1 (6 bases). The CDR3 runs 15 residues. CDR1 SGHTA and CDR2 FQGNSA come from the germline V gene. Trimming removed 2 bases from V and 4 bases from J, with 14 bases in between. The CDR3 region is CASSLMGGRATEAFF. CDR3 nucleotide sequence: TGTGCCAGCAGCTTAATGGGGGGCAGAGCCACTGAAGCTTTCTTT.

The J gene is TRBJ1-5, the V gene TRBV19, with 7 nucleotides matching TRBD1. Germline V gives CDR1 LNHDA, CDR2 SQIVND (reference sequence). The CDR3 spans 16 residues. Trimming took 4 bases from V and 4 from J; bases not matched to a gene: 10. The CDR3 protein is CASSTPGQRLNQPQHF. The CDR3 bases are TGTGCCAGTAGTACTCCGGGACAGAGATTAAATCAGCCCCAGCATTTT.

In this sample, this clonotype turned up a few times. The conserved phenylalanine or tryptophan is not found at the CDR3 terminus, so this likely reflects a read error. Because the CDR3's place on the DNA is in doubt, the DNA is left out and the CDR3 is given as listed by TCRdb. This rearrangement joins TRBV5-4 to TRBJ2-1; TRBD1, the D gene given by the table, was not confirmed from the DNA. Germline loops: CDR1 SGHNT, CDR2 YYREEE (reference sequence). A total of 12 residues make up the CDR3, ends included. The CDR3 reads CASSSGTGGFRV.

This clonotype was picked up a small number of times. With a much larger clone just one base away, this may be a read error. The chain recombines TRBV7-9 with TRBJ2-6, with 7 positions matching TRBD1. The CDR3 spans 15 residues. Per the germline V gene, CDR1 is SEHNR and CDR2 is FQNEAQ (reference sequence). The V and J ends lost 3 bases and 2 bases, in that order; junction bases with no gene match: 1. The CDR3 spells CASSFTGAGANVLTF. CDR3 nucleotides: TGTGCCAGCAGCTTCACAGGGGCTGGGGCCAACGTCCTGACTTTC.

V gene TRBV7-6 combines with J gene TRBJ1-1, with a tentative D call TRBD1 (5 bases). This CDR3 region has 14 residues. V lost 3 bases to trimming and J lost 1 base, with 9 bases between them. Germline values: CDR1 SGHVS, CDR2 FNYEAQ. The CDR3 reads CASSLGGTNTEAFF. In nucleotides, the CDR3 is TGTGCCAGCAGCTTGGGCGGGACGAACACTGAAGCTTTCTTT.

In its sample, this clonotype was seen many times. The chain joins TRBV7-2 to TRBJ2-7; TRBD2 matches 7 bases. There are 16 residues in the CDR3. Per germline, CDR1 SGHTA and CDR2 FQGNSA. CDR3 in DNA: TGTGCCAGCAGCTTAGATAGTGGATTCTCTAGCGGCTCTCTCACAGTC. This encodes CASSLDSGFSSGSLTV.

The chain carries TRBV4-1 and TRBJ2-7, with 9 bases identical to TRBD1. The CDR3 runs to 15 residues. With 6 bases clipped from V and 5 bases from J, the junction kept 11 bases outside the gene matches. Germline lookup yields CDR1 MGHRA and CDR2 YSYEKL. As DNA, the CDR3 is TGCGCCAGCAGTCATACCGGGACAGGGTCCCACGAGCAGTACTTC. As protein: CASSHTGTGSHEQYF.

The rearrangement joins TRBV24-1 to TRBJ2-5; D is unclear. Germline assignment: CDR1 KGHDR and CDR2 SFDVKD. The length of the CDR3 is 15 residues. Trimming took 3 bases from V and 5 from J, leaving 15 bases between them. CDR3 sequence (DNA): TGTGCCACCAGTGATACCGCGTCGGGTACGGAGACCCAGTACTTC. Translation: CATSDTASGTETQYF.

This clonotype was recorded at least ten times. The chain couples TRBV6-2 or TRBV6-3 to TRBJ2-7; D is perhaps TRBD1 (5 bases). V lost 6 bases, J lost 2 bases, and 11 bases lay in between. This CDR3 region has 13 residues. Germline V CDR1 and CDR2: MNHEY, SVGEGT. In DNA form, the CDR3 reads TGTGCCAGCAGGCCCCCGGACACCTACGAGCAGTACGTC. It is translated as CASRPPDTYEQYV.

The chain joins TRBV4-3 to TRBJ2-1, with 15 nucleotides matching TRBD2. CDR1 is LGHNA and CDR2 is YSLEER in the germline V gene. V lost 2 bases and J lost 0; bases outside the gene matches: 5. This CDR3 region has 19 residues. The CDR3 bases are TGCGCCAGCAGCCAACGGACTAGCGGGGGGGAAATCTCCTACAATGAGCAGTTCTTC. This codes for CASSQRTSGGEISYNEQFF.

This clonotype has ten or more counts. CDR3 protein: CASSFPGVTEAFF. In nucleotides, the CDR3 is TGTGCCAGCAGTTTCCCAGGGGTTACTGAAGCTTTCTTT. This chain links TRBV12-3 or TRBV12-4 with TRBJ1-1; D may be TRBD1 (6 bases). V lost 3 bases to trimming and J lost 5 bases, with 10 bases between them. The CDR3 is 13 amino acids.

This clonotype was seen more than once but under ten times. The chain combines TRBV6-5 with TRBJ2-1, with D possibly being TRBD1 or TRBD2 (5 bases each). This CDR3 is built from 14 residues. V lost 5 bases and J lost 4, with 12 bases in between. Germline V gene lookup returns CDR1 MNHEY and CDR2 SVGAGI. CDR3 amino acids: CASSAYGAYNEQFF. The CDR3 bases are TGTGCCAGCAGTGCCTACGGGGCTTACAATGAGCAGTTCTTC.

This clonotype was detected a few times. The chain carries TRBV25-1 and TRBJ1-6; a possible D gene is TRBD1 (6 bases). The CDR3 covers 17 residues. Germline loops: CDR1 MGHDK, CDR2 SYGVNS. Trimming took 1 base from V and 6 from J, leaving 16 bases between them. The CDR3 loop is CASSEFNGAGANSPLHF. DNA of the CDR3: TGTGCCAGCAGTGAATTCAACGGGGCAGGGGCTAATTCACCCCTCCACTTT.

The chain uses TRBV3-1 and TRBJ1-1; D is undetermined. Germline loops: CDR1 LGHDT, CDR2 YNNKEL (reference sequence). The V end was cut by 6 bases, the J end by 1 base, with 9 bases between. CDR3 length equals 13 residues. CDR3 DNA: TGTGCCAGCAGTCCCAGAGAGAACACTGAAGCTTTCTTT. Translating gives CASSPRENTEAFF.

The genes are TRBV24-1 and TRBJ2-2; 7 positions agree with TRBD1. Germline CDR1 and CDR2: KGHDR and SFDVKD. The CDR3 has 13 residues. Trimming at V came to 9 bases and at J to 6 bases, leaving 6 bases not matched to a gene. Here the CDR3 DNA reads TGTGCCACCGGAGACAGGGTCGCCGGGGAGCTGTTTTTT. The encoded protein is CATGDRVAGELFF.

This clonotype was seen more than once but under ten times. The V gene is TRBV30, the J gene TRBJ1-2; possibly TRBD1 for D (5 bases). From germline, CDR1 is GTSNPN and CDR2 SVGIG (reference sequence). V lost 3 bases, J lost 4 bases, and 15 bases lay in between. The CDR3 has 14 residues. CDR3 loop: CAWRGTPRGYGYTF. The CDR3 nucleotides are TGTGCCTGGAGGGGGACGCCCCGTGGCTATGGCTACACCTTC.

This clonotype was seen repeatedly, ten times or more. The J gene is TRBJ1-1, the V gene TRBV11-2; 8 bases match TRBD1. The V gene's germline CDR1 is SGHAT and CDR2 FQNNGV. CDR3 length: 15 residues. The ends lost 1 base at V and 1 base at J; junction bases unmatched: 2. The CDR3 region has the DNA TGTGCCAGCAGCTTAGCCGGGACAGGGAACACTGAAGCTTTCTTT. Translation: CASSLAGTGNTEAFF.

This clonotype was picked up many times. The CDR3 nucleotides read TGTGCCAGCTCACCAGCCGGGGGTCAGCCCCAGCATTTT. Translating gives CASSPAGGQPQHF. V usage is TRBV18 and J usage is TRBJ1-5, with D possibly matching TRBD1 (5 bases). The germline V and J ends were trimmed by 2 bases and 6 bases, with 8 bases remaining between them. CDR1 and CDR2 (germline): KGHSH, LQKENI. The CDR3 has 13 residues.